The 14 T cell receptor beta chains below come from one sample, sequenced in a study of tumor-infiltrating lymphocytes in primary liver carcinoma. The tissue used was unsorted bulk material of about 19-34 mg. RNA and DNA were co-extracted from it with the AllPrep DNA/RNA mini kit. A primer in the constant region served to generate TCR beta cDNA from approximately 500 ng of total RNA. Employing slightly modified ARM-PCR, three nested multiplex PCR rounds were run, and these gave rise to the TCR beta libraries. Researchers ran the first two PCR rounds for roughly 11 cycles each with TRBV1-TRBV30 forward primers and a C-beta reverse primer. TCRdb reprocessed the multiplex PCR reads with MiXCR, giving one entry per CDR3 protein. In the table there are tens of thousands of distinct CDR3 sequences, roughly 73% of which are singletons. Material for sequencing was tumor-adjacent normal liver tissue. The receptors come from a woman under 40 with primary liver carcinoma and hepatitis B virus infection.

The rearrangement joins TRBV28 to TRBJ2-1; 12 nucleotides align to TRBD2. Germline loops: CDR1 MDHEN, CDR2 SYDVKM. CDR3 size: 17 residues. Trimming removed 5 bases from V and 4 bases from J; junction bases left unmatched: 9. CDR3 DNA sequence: TGTGCCAGCAGTACACGGACTAGCGGGAAGGTGTACAATGAGCAGTTCTTC. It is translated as CASSTRTSGKVYNEQFF.

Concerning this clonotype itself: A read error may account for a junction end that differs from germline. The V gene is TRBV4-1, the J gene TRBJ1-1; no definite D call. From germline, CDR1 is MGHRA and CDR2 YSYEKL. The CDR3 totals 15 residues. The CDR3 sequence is CASSPPLTVGVEAFF. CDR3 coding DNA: TGCGCCAGCAGCCCCCCCCTCACAGTCGGGGTAGAAGCTTTCTTC.

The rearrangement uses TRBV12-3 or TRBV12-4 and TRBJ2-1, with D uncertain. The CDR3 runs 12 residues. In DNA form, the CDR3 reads TGTGTCAACAGTTTCTATGAAGATGAGCAGTTCTTC. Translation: CVNSFYEDEQFF.

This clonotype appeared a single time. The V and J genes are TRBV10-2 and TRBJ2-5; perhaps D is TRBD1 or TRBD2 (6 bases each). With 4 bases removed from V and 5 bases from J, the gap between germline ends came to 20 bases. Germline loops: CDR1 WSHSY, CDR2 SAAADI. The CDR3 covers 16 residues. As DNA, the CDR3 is TGCGCCAGCAGTGGGAGGGGAAGGACAGAGCAGGAGACCCAGTACTTC. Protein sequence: CASSGRGRTEQETQYF.

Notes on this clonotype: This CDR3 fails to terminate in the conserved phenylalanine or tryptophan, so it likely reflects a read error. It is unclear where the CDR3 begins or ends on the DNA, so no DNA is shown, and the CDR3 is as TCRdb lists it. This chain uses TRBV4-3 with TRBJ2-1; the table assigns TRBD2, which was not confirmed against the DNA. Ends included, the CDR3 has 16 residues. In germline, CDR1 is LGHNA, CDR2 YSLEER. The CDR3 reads CASSQDAGSSYDEEFS.

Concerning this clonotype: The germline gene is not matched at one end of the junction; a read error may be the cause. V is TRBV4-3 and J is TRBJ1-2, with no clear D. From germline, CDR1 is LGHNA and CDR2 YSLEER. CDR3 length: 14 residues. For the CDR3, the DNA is TGCACCAGCAGCACTGTGTTGGAGATCTATGGCTACACCTTC. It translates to CTSSTVLEIYGYTF.

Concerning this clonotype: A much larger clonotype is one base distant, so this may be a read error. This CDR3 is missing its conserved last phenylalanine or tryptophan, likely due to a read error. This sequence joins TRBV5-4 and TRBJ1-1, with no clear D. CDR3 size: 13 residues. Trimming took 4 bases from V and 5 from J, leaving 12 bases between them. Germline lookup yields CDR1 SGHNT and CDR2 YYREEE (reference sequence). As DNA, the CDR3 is TGTGCCAGCAGCCCCACCCCCCGAACTGAAGCTTTCCTT. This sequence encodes CASSPTPRTEAFL.

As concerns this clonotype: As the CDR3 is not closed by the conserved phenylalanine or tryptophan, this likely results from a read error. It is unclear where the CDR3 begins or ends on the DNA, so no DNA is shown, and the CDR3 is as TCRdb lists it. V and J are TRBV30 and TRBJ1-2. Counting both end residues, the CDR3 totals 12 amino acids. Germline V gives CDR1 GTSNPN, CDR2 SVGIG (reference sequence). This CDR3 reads CAWSVILHGYAI.

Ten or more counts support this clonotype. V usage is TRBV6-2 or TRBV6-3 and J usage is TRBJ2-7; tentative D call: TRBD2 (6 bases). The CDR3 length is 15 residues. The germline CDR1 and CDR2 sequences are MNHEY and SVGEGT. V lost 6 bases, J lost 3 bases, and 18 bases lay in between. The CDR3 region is CASRQTEEGGYEQYF. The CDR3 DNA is TGTGCCAGCAGACAGACCGAGGAGGGTGGCTACGAGCAGTACTTC.

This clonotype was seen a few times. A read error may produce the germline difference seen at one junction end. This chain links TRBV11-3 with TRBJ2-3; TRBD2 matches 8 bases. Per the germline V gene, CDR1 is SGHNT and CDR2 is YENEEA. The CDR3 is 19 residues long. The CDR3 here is CASCLGFGAGAGGTDTQYF. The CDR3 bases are TGTGCCAGCTGCTTAGGTTTCGGAGCGGGAGCAGGAGGCACGGATACGCAGTATTTT.

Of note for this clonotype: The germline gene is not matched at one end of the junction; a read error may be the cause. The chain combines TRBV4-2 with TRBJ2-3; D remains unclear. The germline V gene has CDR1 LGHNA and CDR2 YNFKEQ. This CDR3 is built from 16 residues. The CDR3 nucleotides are TGTGCCAGCAGCCAAGTGCGTATCGAGAGCACAGATACGCTGTATTTT. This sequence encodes CASSQVRIESTDTLYF.

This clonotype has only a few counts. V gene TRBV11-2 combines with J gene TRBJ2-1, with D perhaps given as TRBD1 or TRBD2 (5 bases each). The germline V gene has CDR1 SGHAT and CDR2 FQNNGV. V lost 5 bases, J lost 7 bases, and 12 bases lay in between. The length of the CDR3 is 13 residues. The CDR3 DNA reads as TGTGCCAGCAGCCTCGGGACGTGGAATGAGCAGTTCTTC. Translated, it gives CASSLGTWNEQFF.

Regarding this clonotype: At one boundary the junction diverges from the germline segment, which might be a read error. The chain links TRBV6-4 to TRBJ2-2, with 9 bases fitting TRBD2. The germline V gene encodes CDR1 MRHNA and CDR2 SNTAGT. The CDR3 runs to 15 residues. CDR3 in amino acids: CPSSDSSGNAGELFF. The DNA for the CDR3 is TGTCCCAGCAGTGACTCTAGCGGGAACGCCGGGGAGCTGTTTTTT.

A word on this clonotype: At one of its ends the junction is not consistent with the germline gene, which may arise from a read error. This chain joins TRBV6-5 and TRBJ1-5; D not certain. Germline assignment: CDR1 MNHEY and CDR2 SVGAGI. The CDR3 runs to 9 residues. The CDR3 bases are TGTGCCTGCAGTCAGCCCCAGCTTTTT. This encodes CACSQPQLF.